This is a list of T cell receptor beta chains from one sample in a study of tumor-infiltrating lymphocytes in primary liver carcinoma. Via MiXCR, TCRdb re-called the multiplex PCR reads, giving one row per CDR3 protein. The sample has approximately 310,000 distinct CDR3 sequences, approximately 65% seen once. Sequencing was performed on peripheral blood. These receptors were taken from a man aged 40-55 years with primary liver carcinoma and hepatitis B virus infection. CDR3s leave out the opening cysteine and the closing phenylalanine or tryptophan. D genes are given only for firm matches. Not all rows give a size; the values are once, few, many and, for expanded clones, a class.

cdr3_aa,clone_size,j_call,v_call,d_call
ASTEKGDDTQY,once,TRBJ2-3,TRBV2,-
ANSSTANYGYT,once,TRBJ1-2,TRBV7-8,-
ASSNTGSGANVLT,once,TRBJ2-6,TRBV5-1,-
AGSPKAGLADTQY,-,TRBJ2-3,TRBV4-3,-
TSSQDPVLRDLF,-,TRBJ2-1,TRBV4-3,-
ASSLTAQNEQF,-,TRBJ2-1,TRBV7-2,-
ASSLVSTEETQY,-,TRBJ2-5,TRBV7-9,-
VSILVRDSADGYT,-,TRBJ1-2,TRBV5-4,-
ASSPLASYNEQF,many,TRBJ2-1,TRBV6-2/TRBV6-3,-
AGSRRLSSYNEHF,-,TRBJ2-1,TRBV12-3/TRBV12-4,-
ASRSSGSAYEQY,-,TRBJ2-7,TRBV2,TRBD2
ASSLDSHDQETQY,many,TRBJ2-5,TRBV11-2,-
ASSEALRGSNEELF,-,TRBJ1-4,TRBV2,-
ASSLGNLAEQY,-,TRBJ2-7,TRBV11-2,-
ASSLTQGTSNQPQH,-,TRBJ1-5,TRBV5-6,-
ASKRQGVPSYGQY,-,TRBJ2-7,TRBV28,TRBD1
ANSLIRGRRETQF,-,TRBJ2-1,TRBV5-6,-
ASSLQRFRTQY,many,TRBJ2-5,TRBV12-3/TRBV12-4,-
ASSPHRVTGELF,-,TRBJ2-2,TRBV11-1,-
ANSRGMITEAF,-,TRBJ1-1,TRBV11-3,TRBD1
SVLMGGAST,many,TRBJ1-2,TRBV29-1,-
ASSLAGSGQQY,-,TRBJ2-7,TRBV5-4,-
ASSLVKTGTSGIEQF,-,TRBJ2-1,TRBV28,TRBD2